These 4 T cell receptor beta chains were sequenced from one sample in a study of blood T cell repertoires in COVID-19. Assay: immunoSEQ multiplex PCR; the TCRdb copy retains only in-frame clones and omits some. Counted here are around 100,000 clones, around four fifths occurring once; the ten biggest clones make up about 9.9%. Sequencing input: peripheral blood. The receptor set was obtained from a man aged 40-50 years with active or convalescent COVID-19.

This clone was counted once. V gene TRBV20-1 combines with J gene TRBJ2-1, with unresolved D. CDR1 DFQATT and CDR2 SNEGSKA come from the germline V gene (reference sequence). Trimming left V 6 bases short and J 5 bases short, with 5 bases between. The CDR3 extends over 10 amino acids. The CDR3 DNA reads TGCAGTGCGGAGAACAATGAGCAGTTCTTC. This codes for CSAENNEQFF.

This chain joins TRBV7-2 and TRBJ1-1; D gene ambiguous. Trimming stripped 5 bases from V and 0 bases from J, with 13 bases between. This CDR3 region has 15 residues. The germline CDR1 and CDR2 sequences are SGHTA and FQGNSA. CDR3 bases: TGTGCCAGCAGCCCTCGAGCACGTATGAACACTGAAGCTTTCTTT. The encoded protein is CASSPRARMNTEAFF.

A single count supports this clone. The J gene is TRBJ1-3, the V gene TRBV2; D is unclear. The V gene's germline CDR1 is SNHLY and CDR2 FYNNEI. The CDR3 runs to 15 residues. The ends were cut back, 3 bases at V and 3 bases at J, with 12 bases in the middle. This CDR3 is CASSEGPLNGNTIYF. The CDR3 coding sequence is TGTGCCAGCAGTGAGGGTCCACTAAATGGAAACACCATATATTTT.

This rearrangement joins TRBV14 to TRBJ2-5; TRBD1 agrees at 7 bases. Germline CDR1 SGHDN, CDR2 FVKESK. V shed 4 bases, J shed 5 bases, and the junction held 10 bases outside the gene matches. The CDR3 has 15 residues. DNA of the CDR3: TGTGCCAGCAGCCCCCGGACAGGTCTGATGGAGACCCAGTACTTC. Protein sequence: CASSPRTGLMETQYF.